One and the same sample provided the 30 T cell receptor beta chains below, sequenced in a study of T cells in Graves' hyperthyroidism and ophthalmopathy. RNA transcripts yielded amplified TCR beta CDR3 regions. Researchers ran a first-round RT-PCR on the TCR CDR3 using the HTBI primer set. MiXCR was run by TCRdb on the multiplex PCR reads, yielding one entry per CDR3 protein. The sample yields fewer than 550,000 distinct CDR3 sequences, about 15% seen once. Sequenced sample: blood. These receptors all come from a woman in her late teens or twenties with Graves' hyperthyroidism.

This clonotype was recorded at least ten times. CDR3 protein: CASSVSTIGGLNEQFF. CDR3 DNA sequence: TGTGCCAGCAGCGTTTCGACCATAGGTGGTCTGAATGAGCAGTTCTTC. The rearrangement uses TRBV3-1 and TRBJ2-1; D is ambiguous. This CDR3 spans 16 amino acids. Trimming stripped 5 bases from V and 7 bases from J, with 21 bases between. Germline CDR1 and CDR2: LGHDT and YNNKEL (reference sequence).

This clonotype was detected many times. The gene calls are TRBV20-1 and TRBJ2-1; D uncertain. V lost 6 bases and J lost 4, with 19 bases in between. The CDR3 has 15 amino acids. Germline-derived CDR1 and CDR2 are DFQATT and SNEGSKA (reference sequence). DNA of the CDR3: TGCAGTGCACGTAATAACCAGGACGCTTACAATGAGCAGTTCTTC. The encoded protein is CSARNNQDAYNEQFF.

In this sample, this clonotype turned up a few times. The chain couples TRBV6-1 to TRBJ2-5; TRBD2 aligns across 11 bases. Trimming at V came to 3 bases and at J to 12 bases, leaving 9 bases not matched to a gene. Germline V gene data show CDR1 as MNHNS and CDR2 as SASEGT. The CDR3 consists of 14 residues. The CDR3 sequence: CASSDTSGSFIKYF. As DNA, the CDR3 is TGTGCCAGCAGTGATACTAGCGGGAGTTTCATCAAGTACTTC.

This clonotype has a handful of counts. For the CDR3, the DNA is TGTGCCAGCAGCCCCTGGGCAGGCAACAATCAGCCCCAGCATTTT. Encoded protein: CASSPWAGNNQPQHF. The V call is TRBV7-9, the J call TRBJ1-5, with unresolved D. The CDR3 runs 15 residues. Trimming took 5 bases from V and 3 from J, leaving 14 bases between them. Germline CDR1 reads SEHNR; CDR2 reads FQNEAQ (reference sequence).

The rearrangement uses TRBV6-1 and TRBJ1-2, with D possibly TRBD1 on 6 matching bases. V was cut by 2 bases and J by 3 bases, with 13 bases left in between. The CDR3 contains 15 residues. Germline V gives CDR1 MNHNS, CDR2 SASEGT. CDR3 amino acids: CASSERTAGHYGYTF. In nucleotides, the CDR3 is TGTGCCAGCAGTGAAAGGACAGCCGGGCACTATGGCTACACCTTC.

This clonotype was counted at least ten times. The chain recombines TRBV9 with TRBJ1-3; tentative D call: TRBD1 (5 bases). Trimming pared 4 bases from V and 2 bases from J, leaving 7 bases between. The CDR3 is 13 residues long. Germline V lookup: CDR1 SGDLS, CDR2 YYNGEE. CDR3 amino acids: CASSWGAGNTIYF. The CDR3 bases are TGTGCCAGCAGCTGGGGGGCTGGAAACACCATATATTTT.

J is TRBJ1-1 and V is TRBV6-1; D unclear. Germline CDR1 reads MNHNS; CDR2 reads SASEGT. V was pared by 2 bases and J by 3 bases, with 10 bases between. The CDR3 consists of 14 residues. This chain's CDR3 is CASSERGGDTEAFF. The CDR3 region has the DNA TGTGCCAGCAGTGAACGTGGCGGCGACACTGAAGCTTTCTTT.

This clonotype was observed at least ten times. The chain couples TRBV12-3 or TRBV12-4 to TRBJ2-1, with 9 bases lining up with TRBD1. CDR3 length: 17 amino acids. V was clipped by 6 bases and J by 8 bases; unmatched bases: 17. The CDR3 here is CASSRSPGTGISYEQFF. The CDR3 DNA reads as TGTGCCAGCAGCCGCTCCCCTGGGACAGGGATTTCCTATGAGCAGTTCTTC.

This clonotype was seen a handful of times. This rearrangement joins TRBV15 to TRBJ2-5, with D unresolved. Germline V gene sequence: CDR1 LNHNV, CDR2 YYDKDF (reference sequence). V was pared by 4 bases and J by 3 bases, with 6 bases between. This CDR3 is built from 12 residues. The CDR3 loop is CATSTSEETQYF. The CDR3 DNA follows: TGTGCCACCAGCACGTCCGAAGAGACCCAGTACTTC.

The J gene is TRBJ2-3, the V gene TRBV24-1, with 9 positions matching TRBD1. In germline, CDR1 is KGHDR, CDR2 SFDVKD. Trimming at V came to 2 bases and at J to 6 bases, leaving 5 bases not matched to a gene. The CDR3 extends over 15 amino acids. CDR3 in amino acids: CATSDSGTGRDTQYF. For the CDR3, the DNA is TGTGCCACCAGTGATTCTGGGACAGGGAGGGATACGCAGTATTTT.

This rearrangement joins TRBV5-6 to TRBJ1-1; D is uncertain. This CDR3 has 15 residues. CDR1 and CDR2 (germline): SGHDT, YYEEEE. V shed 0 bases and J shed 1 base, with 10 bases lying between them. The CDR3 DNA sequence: TGTGCCAGCAGCTTGGAAGGGCGGAGGAACACTGAAGCTTTCTTT. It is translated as CASSLEGRRNTEAFF.

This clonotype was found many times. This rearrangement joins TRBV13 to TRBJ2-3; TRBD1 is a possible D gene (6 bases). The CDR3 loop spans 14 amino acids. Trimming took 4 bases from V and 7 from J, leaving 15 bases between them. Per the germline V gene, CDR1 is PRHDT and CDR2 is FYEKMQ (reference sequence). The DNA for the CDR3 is TGTGCCAGCAGCTGGACGCTACAGGGTCATACGCAGTATTTT. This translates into CASSWTLQGHTQYF. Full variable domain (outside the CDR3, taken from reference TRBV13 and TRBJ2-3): AAGVIQSPRHLIKEKRETATLKCYPIPRHDTVYWYQQGPGQDPQFLISFYEKMQSDKGSIPDRFSAQQFSDYHSELNMSSLELGDSALYFCASSWTLQGHTQYFGPGTRLTVL.

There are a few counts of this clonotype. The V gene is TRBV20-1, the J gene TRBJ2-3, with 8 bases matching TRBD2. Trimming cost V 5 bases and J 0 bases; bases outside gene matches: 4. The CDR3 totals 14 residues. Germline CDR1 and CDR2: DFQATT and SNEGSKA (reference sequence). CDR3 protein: CSAYIAGSTDTQYF. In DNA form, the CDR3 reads TGCAGTGCTTATATAGCGGGGAGCACAGATACGCAGTATTTT.

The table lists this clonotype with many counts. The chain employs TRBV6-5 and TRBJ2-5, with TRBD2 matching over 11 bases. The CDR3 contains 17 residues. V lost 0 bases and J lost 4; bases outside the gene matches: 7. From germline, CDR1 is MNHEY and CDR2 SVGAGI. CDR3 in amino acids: CASSYSHLTSGGETQYF. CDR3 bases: TGTGCCAGCAGTTACTCGCATCTAACTAGCGGGGGAGAGACCCAGTACTTC.

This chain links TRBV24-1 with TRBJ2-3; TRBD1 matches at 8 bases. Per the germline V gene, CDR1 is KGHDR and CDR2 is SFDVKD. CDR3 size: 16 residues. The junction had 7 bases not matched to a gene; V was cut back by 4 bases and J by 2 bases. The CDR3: CATSDPAGQVTDTQYF. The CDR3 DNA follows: TGTGCCACCAGTGACCCCGCGGGACAGGTCACAGATACGCAGTATTTT.

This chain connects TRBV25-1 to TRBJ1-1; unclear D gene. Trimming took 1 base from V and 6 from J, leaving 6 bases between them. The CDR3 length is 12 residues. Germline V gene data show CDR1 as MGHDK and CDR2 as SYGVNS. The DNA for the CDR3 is TGTGCCAGCAGTGAATCTGGCGCTGAAGCTTTCTTT. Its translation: CASSESGAEAFF.

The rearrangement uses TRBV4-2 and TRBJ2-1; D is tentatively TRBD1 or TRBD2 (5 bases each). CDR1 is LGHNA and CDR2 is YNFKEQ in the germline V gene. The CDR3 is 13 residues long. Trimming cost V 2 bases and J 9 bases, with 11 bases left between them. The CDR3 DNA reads TGTGCCAGCAGCCAACGACCAGGGAGTGAGCAGTTCTTC. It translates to CASSQRPGSEQFF.

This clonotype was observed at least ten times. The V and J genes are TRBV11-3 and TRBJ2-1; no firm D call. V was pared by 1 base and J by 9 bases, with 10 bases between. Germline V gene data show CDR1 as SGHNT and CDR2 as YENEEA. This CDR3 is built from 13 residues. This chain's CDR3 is CASSLGYTGEQFF. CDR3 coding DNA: TGTGCCAGCAGCTTAGGTTATACGGGTGAGCAGTTCTTC.

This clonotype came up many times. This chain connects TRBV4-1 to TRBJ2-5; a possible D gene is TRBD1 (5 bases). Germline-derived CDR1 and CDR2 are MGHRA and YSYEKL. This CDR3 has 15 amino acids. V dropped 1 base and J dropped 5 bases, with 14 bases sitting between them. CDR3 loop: CASSQVAGMAETQYF. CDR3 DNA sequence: TGCGCCAGCAGCCAAGTCGCAGGGATGGCGGAGACCCAGTACTTC.

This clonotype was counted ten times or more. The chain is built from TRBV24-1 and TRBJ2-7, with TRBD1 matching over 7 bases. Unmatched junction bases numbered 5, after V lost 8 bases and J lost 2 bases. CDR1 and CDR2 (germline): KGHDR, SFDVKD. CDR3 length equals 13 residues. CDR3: CATMDRFTYEQYF. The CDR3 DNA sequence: TGTGCCACCATGGACAGGTTTACCTACGAGCAGTACTTC.

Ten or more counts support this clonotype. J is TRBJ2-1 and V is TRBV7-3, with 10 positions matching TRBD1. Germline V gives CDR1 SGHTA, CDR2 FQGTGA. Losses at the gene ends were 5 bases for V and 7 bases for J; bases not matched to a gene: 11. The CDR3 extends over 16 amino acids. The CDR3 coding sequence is TGTGCCAGCAGCCCTATTCGGGACAGGGGTGATAATGAGCAGTTCTTC. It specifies CASSPIRDRGDNEQFF.

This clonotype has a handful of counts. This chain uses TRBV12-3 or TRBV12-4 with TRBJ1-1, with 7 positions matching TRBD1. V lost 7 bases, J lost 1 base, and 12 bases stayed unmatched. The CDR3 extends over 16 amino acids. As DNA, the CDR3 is TGTGCCAGCAACCAAGCAGGGGGGGTCCCGAACACTGAAGCTTTCTTT. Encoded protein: CASNQAGGVPNTEAFF.

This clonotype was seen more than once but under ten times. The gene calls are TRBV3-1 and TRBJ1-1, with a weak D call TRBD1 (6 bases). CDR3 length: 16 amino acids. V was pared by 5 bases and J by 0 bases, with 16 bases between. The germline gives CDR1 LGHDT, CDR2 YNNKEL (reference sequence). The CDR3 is CASSAPGVGMNTEAFF. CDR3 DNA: TGTGCCAGCAGCGCCCCAGGGGTTGGCATGAACACTGAAGCTTTCTTT.

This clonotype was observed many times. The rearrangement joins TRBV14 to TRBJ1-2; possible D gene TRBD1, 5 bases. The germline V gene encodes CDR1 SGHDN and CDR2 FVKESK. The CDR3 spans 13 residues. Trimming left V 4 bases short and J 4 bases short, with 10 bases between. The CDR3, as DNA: TGTGCCAGCAGCCGAATGACAGTCTATGGCTACACCTTC. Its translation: CASSRMTVYGYTF.

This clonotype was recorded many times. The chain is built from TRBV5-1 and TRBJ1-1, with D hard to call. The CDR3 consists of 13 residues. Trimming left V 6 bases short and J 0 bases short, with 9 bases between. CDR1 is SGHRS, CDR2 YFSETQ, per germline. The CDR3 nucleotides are TGCGCCAGCAACTCCCTCATGAACACTGAAGCTTTCTTT. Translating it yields CASNSLMNTEAFF.

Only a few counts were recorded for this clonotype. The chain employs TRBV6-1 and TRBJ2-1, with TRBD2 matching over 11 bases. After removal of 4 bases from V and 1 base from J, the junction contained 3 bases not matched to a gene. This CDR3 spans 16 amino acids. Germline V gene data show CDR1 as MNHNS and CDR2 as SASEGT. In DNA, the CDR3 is TGTGCCAGCAGTGCCGGACTAGCGGGTTCCTACAATGAGCAGTTCTTC. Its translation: CASSAGLAGSYNEQFF.

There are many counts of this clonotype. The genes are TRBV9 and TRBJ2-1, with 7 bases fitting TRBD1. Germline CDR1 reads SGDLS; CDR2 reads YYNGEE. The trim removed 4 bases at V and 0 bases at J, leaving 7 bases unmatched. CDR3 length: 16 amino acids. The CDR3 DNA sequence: TGTGCCAGCAGCCCCACGGGGACAGTCTCCTACAATGAGCAGTTCTTC. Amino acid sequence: CASSPTGTVSYNEQFF.

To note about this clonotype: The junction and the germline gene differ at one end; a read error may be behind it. The CDR3 is CAGSSGQISSYNEQFF. DNA for the CDR3: TGTGCCGGCAGCTCGGGACAGATTAGCTCCTACAATGAGCAGTTCTTC. The chain couples TRBV7-9 to TRBJ2-1, with 7 bases fitting TRBD1. CDR1 SEHNR and CDR2 FQNEAQ come from the germline V gene (reference sequence). CDR3 length: 16 amino acids.

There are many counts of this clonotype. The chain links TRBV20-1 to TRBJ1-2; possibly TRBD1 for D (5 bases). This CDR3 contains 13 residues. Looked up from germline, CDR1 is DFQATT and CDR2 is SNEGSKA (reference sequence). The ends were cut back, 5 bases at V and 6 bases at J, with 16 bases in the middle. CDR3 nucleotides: TGCAGTGCTTTAAGGGGAATGATACATGGCTACACCTTC. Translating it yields CSALRGMIHGYTF.

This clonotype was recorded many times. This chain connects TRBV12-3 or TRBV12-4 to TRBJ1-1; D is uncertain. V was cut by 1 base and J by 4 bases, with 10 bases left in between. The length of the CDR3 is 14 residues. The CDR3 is CASSLDDLGTEAFF. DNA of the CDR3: TGTGCCAGCAGTTTAGACGATCTTGGCACTGAAGCTTTCTTT.